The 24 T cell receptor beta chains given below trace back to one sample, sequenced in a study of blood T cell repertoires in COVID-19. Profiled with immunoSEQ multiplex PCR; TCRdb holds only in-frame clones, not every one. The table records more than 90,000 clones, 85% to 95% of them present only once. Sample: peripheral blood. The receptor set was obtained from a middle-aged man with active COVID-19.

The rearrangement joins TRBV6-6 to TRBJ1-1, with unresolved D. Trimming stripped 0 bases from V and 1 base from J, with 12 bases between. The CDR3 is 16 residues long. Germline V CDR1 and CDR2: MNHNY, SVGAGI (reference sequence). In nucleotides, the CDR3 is TGTGCCAGCAGTTACTCCCTCGTCAACACGAACACTGAAGCTTTCTTT. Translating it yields CASSYSLVNTNTEAFF.

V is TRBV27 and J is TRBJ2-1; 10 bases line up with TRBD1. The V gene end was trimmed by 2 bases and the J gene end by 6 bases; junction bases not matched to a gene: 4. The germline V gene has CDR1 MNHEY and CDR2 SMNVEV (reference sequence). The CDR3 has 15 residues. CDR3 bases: TGTGCCAGCAGTTTACAGGGACAGGGGCGCAATGAGCAGTTCTTC. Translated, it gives CASSLQGQGRNEQFF.

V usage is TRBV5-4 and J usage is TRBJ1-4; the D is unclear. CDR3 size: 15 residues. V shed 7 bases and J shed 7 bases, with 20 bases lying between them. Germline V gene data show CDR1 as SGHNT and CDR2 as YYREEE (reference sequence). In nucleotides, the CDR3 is TGTGCCAGCCTCCTTCTGGGCCCCCGAAGTGAAAAACTGTTTTTT. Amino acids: CASLLLGPRSEKLFF.

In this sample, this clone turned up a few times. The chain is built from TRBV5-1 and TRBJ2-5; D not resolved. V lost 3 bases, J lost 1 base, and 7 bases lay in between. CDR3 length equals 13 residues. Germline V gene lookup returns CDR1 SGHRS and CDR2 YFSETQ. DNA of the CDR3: TGCGCCAGCAGCTCGGTGCCCCAAGAGACCCAGTACTTC. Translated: CASSSVPQETQYF.

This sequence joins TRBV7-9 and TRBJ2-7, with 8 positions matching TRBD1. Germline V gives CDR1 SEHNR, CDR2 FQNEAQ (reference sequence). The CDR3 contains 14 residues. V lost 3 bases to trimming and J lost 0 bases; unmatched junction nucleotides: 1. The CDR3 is CASSLDRASYEQYF. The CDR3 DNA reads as TGTGCCAGCAGCTTGGACAGGGCCTCCTACGAGCAGTACTTC.

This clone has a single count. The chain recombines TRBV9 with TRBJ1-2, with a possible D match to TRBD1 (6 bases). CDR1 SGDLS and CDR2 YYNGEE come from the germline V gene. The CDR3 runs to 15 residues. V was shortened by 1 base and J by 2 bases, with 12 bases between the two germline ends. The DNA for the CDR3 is TGTGCCAGCAGCGTACTACAGGGTGGAAACTATGGCTACACCTTC. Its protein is CASSVLQGGNYGYTF.

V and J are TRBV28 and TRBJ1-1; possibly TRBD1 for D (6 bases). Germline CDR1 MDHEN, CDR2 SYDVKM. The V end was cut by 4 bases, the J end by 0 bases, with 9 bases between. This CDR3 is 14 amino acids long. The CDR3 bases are TGTGCCAGCAGTTACAACAGGGTGAACACTGAAGCTTTCTTT. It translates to CASSYNRVNTEAFF.

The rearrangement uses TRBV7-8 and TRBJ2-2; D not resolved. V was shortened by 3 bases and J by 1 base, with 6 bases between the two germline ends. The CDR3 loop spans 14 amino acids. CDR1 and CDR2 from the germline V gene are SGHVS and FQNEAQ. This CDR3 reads CASSFLVNTGELFF. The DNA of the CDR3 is TGTGCCAGCAGCTTCCTTGTGAACACCGGGGAGCTGTTTTTT.

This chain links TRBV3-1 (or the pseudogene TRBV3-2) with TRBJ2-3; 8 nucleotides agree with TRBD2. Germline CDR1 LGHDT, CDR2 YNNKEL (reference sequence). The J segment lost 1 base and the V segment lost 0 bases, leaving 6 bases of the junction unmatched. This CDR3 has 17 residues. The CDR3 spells CASSQDAGGVRTDTQYF. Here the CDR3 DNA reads TGTGCCAGCAGCCAAGACGCCGGGGGGGTCCGCACAGATACGCAGTATTTT.

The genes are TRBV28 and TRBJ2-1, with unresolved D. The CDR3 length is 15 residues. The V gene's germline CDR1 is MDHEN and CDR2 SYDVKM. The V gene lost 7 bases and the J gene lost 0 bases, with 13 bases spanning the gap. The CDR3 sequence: CASTEQSSSYNEQFF. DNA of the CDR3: TGTGCCAGCACTGAACAGAGCAGCTCCTACAATGAGCAGTTCTTC.

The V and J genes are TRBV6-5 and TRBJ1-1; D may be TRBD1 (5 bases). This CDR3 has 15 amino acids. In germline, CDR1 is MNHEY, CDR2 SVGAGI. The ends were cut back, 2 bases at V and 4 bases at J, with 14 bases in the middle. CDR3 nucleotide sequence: TGTGCCAGCAGTTACAGGCAGGGCTGGGGCACTGAAGCTTTCTTT. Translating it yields CASSYRQGWGTEAFF.

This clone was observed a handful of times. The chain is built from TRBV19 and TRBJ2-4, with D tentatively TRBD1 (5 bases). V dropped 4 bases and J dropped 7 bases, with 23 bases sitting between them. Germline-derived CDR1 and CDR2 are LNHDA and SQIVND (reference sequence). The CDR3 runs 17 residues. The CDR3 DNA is TGTGCCAGTAGTAAGGGGTCTGGCAGGCCCACGGCGAACATTCAGTACTTC. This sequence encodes CASSKGSGRPTANIQYF.

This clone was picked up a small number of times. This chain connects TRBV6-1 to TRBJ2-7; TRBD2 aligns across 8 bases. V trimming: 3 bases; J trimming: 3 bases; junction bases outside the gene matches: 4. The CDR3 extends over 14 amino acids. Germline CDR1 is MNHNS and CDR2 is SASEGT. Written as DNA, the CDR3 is TGTGCCAGCAGTGATCTAGCGGGTCACTACGAGCAGTACTTC. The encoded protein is CASSDLAGHYEQYF.

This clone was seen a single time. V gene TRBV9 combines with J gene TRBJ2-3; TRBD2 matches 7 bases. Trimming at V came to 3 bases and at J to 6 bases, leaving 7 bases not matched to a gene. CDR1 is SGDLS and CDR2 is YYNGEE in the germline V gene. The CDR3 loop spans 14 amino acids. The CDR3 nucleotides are TGTGCCAGCAGCGGTGGTGGGAGGGACGATACGCAGTATTTT. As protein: CASSGGGRDDTQYF.

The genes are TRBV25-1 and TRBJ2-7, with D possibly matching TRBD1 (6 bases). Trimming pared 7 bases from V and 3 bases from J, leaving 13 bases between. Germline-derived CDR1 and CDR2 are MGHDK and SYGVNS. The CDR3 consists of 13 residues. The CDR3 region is CASTAGARYEQYF. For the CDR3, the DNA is TGTGCCAGCACGGCAGGGGCCCGCTACGAGCAGTACTTC.

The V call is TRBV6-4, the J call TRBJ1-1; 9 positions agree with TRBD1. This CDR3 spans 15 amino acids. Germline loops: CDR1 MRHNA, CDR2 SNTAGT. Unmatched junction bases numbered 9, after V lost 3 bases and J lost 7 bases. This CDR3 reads CASSDHGQGIGEAFF. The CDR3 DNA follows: TGTGCCAGCAGTGATCACGGACAGGGGATCGGTGAAGCTTTCTTT.

This CDR3 is CATSAREEPADTQYF. DNA for the CDR3: TGTGCCACCAGTGCGCGGGAGGAACCCGCAGATACGCAGTATTTT. The rearrangement uses TRBV24-1 and TRBJ2-3, with TRBD2 identical over 8 bases. The V and J ends lost 5 bases and 4 bases, in that order; junction bases with no gene match: 7. The CDR3 is made up of 15 amino acids. In germline, CDR1 is KGHDR, CDR2 SFDVKD.

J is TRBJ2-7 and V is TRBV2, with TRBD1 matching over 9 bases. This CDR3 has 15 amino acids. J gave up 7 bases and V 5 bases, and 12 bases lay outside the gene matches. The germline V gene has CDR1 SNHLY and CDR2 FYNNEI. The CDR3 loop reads CASSPTPGQGVEQYF. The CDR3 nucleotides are TGTGCCAGCAGTCCCACTCCGGGACAGGGAGTGGAGCAGTACTTC.

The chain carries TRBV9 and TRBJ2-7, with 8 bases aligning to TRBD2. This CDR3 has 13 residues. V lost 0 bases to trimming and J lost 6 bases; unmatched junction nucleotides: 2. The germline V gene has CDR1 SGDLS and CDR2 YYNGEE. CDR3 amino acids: CASSVGSGSEQYF. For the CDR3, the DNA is TGTGCCAGCAGCGTAGGAAGCGGGAGCGAGCAGTACTTC.

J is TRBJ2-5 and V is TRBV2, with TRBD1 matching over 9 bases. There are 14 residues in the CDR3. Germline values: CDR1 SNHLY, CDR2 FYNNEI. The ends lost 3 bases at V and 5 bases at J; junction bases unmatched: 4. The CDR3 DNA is TGTGCCAGCAGTGAGAGGACAGGGGTGGAGACCCAGTACTTC. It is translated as CASSERTGVETQYF. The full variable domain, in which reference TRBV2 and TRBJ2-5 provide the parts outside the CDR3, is EPEVTQTPSHQVTQMGQEVILRCVPISNHLYFYWYRQILGQKVEFLVSFYNNEISEKSEIFDDQFSVERPDGSNFTLKIRSTKLEDSAMYFCASSERTGVETQYFGPGTRLLVL.

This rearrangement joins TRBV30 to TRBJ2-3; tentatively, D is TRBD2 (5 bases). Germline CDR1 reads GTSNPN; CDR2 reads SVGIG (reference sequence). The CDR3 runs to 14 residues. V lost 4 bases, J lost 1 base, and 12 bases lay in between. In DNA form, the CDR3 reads TGTGCCTGGACCCCCAAACTAGGCACAGATACGCAGTATTTT. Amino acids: CAWTPKLGTDTQYF.

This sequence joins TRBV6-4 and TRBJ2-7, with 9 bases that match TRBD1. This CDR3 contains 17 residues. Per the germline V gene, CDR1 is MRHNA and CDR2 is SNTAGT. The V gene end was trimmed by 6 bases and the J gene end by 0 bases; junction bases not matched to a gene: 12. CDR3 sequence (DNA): TGTGCCAGCAGATGGGACAGGGTACTAGCCCACTCCTACGAGCAGTACTTC. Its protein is CASRWDRVLAHSYEQYF.

CDR3 in DNA: TGTGCCAGCAGCCTATCCAGGGACAGGGCTAAAGATACGCAGTATTTT. Its protein product is CASSLSRDRAKDTQYF. The chain is built from TRBV7-9 and TRBJ2-3; 9 positions agree with TRBD1. Germline CDR1 SEHNR, CDR2 FQNEAQ (reference sequence). The ends lost 5 bases at V and 5 bases at J; junction bases unmatched: 11. CDR3 length equals 16 residues.

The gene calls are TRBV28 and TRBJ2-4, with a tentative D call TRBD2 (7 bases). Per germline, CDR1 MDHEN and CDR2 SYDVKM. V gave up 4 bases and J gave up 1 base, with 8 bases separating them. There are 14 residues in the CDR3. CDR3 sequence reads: CASSWGGAKNIQYF. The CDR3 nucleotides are TGTGCCAGCAGTTGGGGGGGCGCCAAAAACATTCAGTACTTC.